The sample holds a few counts of the clone carrying this T cell receptor beta chain. The CDR3 has 15 residues. Germline assignment: CDR1 SGHTA and CDR2 FQGTGA. V lost 4 bases to trimming and J lost 2 bases; unmatched junction nucleotides: 5. Via MiXCR, TCRdb re-called the RT-PCR reads, giving one row per CDR3 protein. In the table there are 550,000 to 750,000 distinct CDR3 sequences, 13% to 15% of which are singletons. The specimen sequenced was memory CD4+ T cells from blood. The clonotype comes from a female donor in good health, serving as a healthy control. This chain connects TRBV7-3 to TRBJ2-3; 8 bases agree with TRBD2. CDR3 protein: CASSSTGGVTDTQYF. Here the CDR3 DNA reads TGTGCCAGCAGCTCAACGGGGGGGGTCACAGATACGCAGTATTTT.